This TCR beta chain was recorded in a study of T cells after somatic rescue of genetic block. The repertoire was sequenced with immunoSEQ multiplex PCR; TCRdb's copy has only in-frame clones and lacks some. Of approximately 71,000 clones listed, 85% to 95% are singletons. CDR3 length: 13 residues. Trimming shortened V by 3 bases and J by 6 bases, and 10 bases separated the two germline ends. CDR1 and CDR2 from the germline V gene are SGHKS and YYEKEE (reference sequence). Input material: peripheral blood mononuclear cells (PBMCs). The sequence was obtained from a man aged 35 to 55. V gene TRBV5-5 combines with J gene TRBJ1-5; a possible D gene is TRBD1 (5 bases). The CDR3 nucleotides are TGTGCCAGCAGCTCCTCGGACATTCAGCCCCAGCATTTT. This translates into CASSSSDIQPQHF.